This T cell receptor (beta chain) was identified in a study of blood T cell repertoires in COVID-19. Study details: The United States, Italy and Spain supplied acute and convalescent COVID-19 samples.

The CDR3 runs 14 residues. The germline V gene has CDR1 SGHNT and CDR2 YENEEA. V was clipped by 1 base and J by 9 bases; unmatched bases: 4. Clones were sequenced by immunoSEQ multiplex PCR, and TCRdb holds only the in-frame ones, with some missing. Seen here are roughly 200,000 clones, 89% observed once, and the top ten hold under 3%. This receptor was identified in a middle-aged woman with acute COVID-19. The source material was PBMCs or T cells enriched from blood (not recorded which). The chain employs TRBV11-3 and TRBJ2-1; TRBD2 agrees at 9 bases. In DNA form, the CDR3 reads TGTGCCAGCAGCTTAGGGACTAGCGTGGGTGAGCAGTTCTTC. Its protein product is CASSLGTSVGEQFF. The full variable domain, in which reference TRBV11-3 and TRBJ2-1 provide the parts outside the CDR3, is EAGVVQSPRYKIIEKKQPVAFWCNPISGHNTLYWYLQNLGQGPELLIRYENEEAVDDSQLPKDRFSAERLKGVDSTLKIQPAELGDSAVYLCASSLGTSVGEQFFGPGTRLTVL.